The 15 T cell receptor beta chains reported below all come from one sample, sequenced in a study of identical twins. TCRdb reprocessed the 5' RACE reads with MiXCR, giving one entry per CDR3 protein. The table has 400,000 to 550,000 distinct CDR3 sequences, around 24% seen once. The sample was also linked to a second study, of T cells expressing NK-cell markers.

The material sequenced was CD4+ T cells sorted from blood. Source of these receptors: a woman between 18 and 30 years old in good health.

Only a few counts were recorded for this clonotype. V and J are TRBV10-3 and TRBJ2-7; no clear D. The CDR3 loop spans 12 amino acids. CDR1 is ENHRY and CDR2 is SYGVKD in the germline V gene. The V end lost 9 bases, the J end lost 2 bases, and 11 bases lay between the germline ends. The CDR3 spells CAIRGGTYEQYF. The DNA of the CDR3 is TGTGCCATAAGAGGCGGCACCTACGAGCAGTACTTC.

The V call is TRBV9, the J call TRBJ2-7, with D unclear. Trimming removed 4 bases at V and 6 bases at J, with 17 bases between. In germline, CDR1 is SGDLS, CDR2 YYNGEE. The CDR3 runs to 14 residues. CDR3 loop: CASSPTWTAREQYF. As DNA, the CDR3 is TGTGCCAGCAGCCCAACCTGGACGGCCCGCGAGCAGTACTTC.

The chain combines TRBV10-3 with TRBJ1-2, with D uncertain. CDR1 and CDR2 (germline): ENHRY, SYGVKD. This CDR3 is 15 amino acids long. Trimming removed 4 bases from V and 8 bases from J, with 20 bases in between. The CDR3 sequence: CAISVGSWSEEGYTF. The DNA of the CDR3 is TGTGCCATCAGTGTAGGCTCCTGGTCAGAGGAGGGCTACACCTTC.

This clonotype was seen once. The rearrangement uses TRBV25-1 and TRBJ2-5, with D hard to call. The V end lost 3 bases, the J end lost 3 bases, and 17 bases lay between the germline ends. The germline V gene encodes CDR1 MGHDK and CDR2 SYGVNS. The CDR3 has 16 amino acids. CDR3 residues: CASSDHSKGGEETQYF. DNA for the CDR3: TGTGCCAGCAGTGACCACTCAAAGGGTGGGGAAGAGACCCAGTACTTC.

This clonotype has more than one count but fewer than ten. The chain has TRBV12-3 or TRBV12-4 and TRBJ2-1, with 10 bases lining up with TRBD2. This CDR3 has 15 residues. V shed 7 bases, J shed 6 bases, and the junction held 9 bases outside the gene matches. CDR3 region: CASIFRTSGRNEQFF. The CDR3 nucleotides read TGTGCCAGCATCTTTCGGACTAGCGGTCGCAATGAGCAGTTCTTC.

The chain joins TRBV20-1 to TRBJ2-3; the D gene is possibly TRBD2 (5 bases). Germline V gives CDR1 DFQATT, CDR2 SNEGSKA (reference sequence). The V end was cut by 7 bases, the J end by 1 base, with 12 bases between. There are 13 residues in the CDR3. DNA for the CDR3: TGCAGTGTTATAGAGGGAGGCACAGATACGCAGTATTTT. The encoded protein is CSVIEGGTDTQYF.

The genes are TRBV5-1 and TRBJ1-1; D remains unclear. The germline V and J ends were trimmed by 7 bases and 4 bases, with 14 bases remaining between them. Germline CDR1 reads SGHRS; CDR2 reads YFSETQ. This CDR3 spans 13 amino acids. CDR3 protein: CASSRAYGTEAFF. DNA for the CDR3: TGCGCCAGCTCACGGGCATATGGCACTGAAGCTTTCTTT.

The chain is built from TRBV7-9 and TRBJ2-3, with D hard to call. Trimming left V 3 bases short and J 2 bases short, with 12 bases between. The CDR3 runs to 15 residues. Per the germline V gene, CDR1 is SEHNR and CDR2 is FQNEAQ (reference sequence). CDR3 in amino acids: CASSFLTALTDTQYF. The CDR3 DNA reads TGTGCCAGCAGCTTTCTGACGGCCCTCACAGATACGCAGTATTTT.

This chain links TRBV7-3 with TRBJ2-2; 7 bases line up with TRBD2. CDR3 length: 15 residues. The germline V gene encodes CDR1 SGHTA and CDR2 FQGTGA. V lost 2 bases and J lost 4; bases outside the gene matches: 4. The CDR3 reads CASSLALAATGELFF. The CDR3 DNA reads as TGTGCCAGCAGCTTAGCTCTAGCGGCCACCGGGGAGCTGTTTTTT. The variable domain in full, with the rest retrieved from reference TRBV7-3 and TRBJ2-2, is GAGVSQTPSNKVTEKGKYVELRCDPISGHTALYWYRQSLGQGPEFLIYFQGTGAADDSGLPNDRFFAVRPEGSVSTLKIQRTERGDSAVYLCASSLALAATGELFFGEGSRLTVL.

V usage is TRBV20-1 and J usage is TRBJ2-1, with 7 bases matching TRBD2. This CDR3 has 14 amino acids. Germline loops: CDR1 DFQATT, CDR2 SNEGSKA (reference sequence). J lost 6 bases, V lost 3 bases, and 8 bases had no gene match. The CDR3 nucleotides read TGCAGTGCTAGCCGGCGGGAGTTGGGCAATGAGCAGTTCTTC. This sequence encodes CSASRRELGNEQFF.

CDR3 sequence: CASSRRFSWFF. In DNA, the CDR3 is TGTGCCAGCAGCCGCAGGTTCTCGTGGTTCTTC. The chain links TRBV3-1 to TRBJ2-1; D not resolved. With 4 bases removed from V and 15 bases from J, the gap between germline ends came to 13 bases. The germline gives CDR1 LGHDT, CDR2 YNNKEL (reference sequence). CDR3 length: 11 residues.

This clonotype was counted many times. The genes are TRBV5-1 and TRBJ1-5; D uncertain. The germline V and J ends were trimmed by 0 bases and 4 bases, with 5 bases remaining between them. Germline CDR1 reads SGHRS; CDR2 reads YFSETQ. The CDR3 contains 13 residues. Here the CDR3 reads CASSLVGNQPQHF. CDR3 nucleotides: TGCGCCAGCAGCTTGGTCGGTAATCAGCCCCAGCATTTT.

A few counts support this clonotype. The chain employs TRBV2 and TRBJ1-2; TRBD1 matches at 8 bases. This CDR3 spans 13 amino acids. J was trimmed by 4 bases and V by 5 bases; bases with no gene match: 3. Germline CDR1 reads SNHLY; CDR2 reads FYNNEI. This chain's CDR3 is CASSSGGAYGYTF. In nucleotides, the CDR3 is TGTGCCAGCAGTTCAGGGGGCGCCTATGGCTACACCTTC.

This rearrangement joins TRBV3-1 to TRBJ2-7; D might be TRBD1 (6 bases). The CDR3 runs to 13 residues. The V and J ends lost 5 bases and 3 bases respectively, with 11 bases between them. Germline loops: CDR1 LGHDT, CDR2 YNNKEL (reference sequence). The DNA for the CDR3 is TGTGCCAGCAGCAAACAGGGCCTCTACGAGCAGTACTTC. Translating it yields CASSKQGLYEQYF.

The V call is TRBV20-1, the J call TRBJ2-3, with TRBD2 matching 7 bases. The germline CDR1 and CDR2 sequences are DFQATT and SNEGSKA (reference sequence). The length of the CDR3 is 14 residues. Trimming removed 7 bases from V and 3 bases from J; junction bases left unmatched: 10. In DNA, the CDR3 is TGCAGTGTTCAGGGCGGGAGCCTAACAGATACGCAGTATTTT. This gives the protein CSVQGGSLTDTQYF.